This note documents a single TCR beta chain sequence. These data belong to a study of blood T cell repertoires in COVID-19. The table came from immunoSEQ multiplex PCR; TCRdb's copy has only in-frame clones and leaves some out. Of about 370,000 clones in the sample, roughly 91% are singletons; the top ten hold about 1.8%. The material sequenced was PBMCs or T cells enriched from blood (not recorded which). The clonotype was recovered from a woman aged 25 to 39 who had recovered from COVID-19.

The chain's CDR3 is CASSLGTGTYGYTF. The CDR3, as DNA: TGCGCCAGCAGCCTCGGGACAGGGACCTATGGCTACACCTTC. The rearrangement uses TRBV5-1 and TRBJ1-2; 9 bases are shared with TRBD1. Germline V gene lookup returns CDR1 SGHRS and CDR2 YFSETQ. The ends lost 4 bases at V and 4 bases at J; junction bases unmatched: 5. CDR3 length: 14 residues.